One sample yielded the 2 T cell receptor beta chains listed below, sequenced in a study of T-cell memory formation after mild COVID-19. TCRdb analysed the 5' RACE reads with MiXCR anew, one entry per CDR3 protein. This table holds 200,000 to 250,000 distinct CDR3 sequences, just over 9.5% found once. The source material was PBMCs or a T cell subset sorted from them (not recorded which). The receptors here all came from a man between 18 and 29 years old who had mild COVID-19 (a few samples of this study predate the infection). Cell type and time point are not known.

This clonotype was seen many times. The V and J genes are TRBV7-7 and TRBJ2-5; 7 bases match TRBD1. The CDR3 covers 14 residues. CDR1 SSHAT and CDR2 FNYEAQ come from the germline V gene (reference sequence). V was pared by 6 bases and J by 4 bases, with 8 bases of the junction left unmatched. CDR3 nucleotide sequence: TGTGCCAGCAGTCACGACAGGGTCAGAGAGACCCAGTACTTC. Translating it yields CASSHDRVRETQYF.

Many counts were recorded for this clonotype. The chain employs TRBV28 and TRBJ2-3; D not resolved. The length of the CDR3 is 15 residues. V lost 6 bases and J 0 bases, leaving 13 bases between the germline ends. From germline, CDR1 is MDHEN and CDR2 SYDVKM. CDR3 nucleotides: TGTGCCAGCAGACACCCAGAACTGAGCACAGATACGCAGTATTTT. This gives the protein CASRHPELSTDTQYF.